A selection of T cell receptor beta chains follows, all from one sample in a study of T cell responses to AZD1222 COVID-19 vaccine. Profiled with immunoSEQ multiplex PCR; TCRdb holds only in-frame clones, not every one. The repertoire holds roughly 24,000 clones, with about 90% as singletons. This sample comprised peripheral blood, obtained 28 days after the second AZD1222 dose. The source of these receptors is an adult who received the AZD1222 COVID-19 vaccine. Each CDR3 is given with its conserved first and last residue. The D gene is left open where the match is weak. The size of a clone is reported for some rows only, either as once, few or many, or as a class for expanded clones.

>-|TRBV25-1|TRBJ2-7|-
CASSEAGGSGEQYF
TGTGCCAGCAGTGAGGCAGGCGGCTCCGGCGAGCAGTACTTC
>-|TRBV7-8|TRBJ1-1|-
CASSRRGDTEAFF
TGTGCCAGCAGCCGGAGGGGGGACACTGAAGCTTTCTTT
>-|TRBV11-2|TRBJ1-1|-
CASSSIGTATENTEAFF
TGTGCCAGCAGCTCTATAGGTACAGCCACGGAAAACACTGAAGCTTTCTTT
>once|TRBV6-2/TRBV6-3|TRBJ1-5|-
CASSSGTIGMAQPQHF
TGTGCCAGCAGTTCCGGGACGATTGGGATGGCTCAGCCCCAGCATTTT
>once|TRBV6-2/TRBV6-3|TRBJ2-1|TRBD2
CASSYLGLAGVLYNEQFF
TGTGCCAGCAGTTACCTTGGACTAGCGGGGGTACTATACAATGAGCAGTTCTTC
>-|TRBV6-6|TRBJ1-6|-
CASTSPAEGPNSPLHF
TGTGCCAGCACCTCCCCCGCCGAGGGTCCTAATTCACCCCTCCACTTT
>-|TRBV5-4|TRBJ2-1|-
CASSFGGGAHNEQFF
TGTGCCAGCAGCTTTGGAGGGGGGGCTCACAATGAGCAGTTCTTC
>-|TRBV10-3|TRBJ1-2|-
CAITKKTYRDRIGYGYTF
TGTGCCATCACTAAAAAAACGTACAGGGACCGGATCGGCTATGGCTACACCTTC
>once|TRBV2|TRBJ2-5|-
CASRRGEQETQYF
TGTGCCAGCAGGAGGGGGGAGCAAGAGACCCAGTACTTC
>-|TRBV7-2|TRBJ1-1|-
CASSSSRVHTEAFF
TGTGCCAGCAGCTCATCTCGGGTGCACACTGAAGCTTTCTTT
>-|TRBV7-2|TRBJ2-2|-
CASSPRGIRGGELFF
TGTGCCAGCAGCCCAAGGGGTATCCGGGGCGGGGAGCTGTTTTTT
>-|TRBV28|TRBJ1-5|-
CASSPGGPGNQPQHF
TGTGCCAGCAGTCCGGGGGGGCCTGGCAATCAGCCCCAGCATTTT
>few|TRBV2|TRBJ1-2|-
CASSGNRDVYGYTF
TGTGCCAGCAGTGGCAACCGGGACGTCTATGGCTACACCTTC
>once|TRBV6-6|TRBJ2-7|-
CASSKQGPEQYF
TGTGCCAGCAGCAAACAGGGTCCCGAGCAGTACTTC
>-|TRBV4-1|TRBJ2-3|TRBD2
CASSQESGTGTDTQYF
TGCGCCAGCAGCCAAGAGAGCGGGACCGGCACAGATACGCAGTATTTT
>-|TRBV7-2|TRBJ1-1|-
CASSLRGDSEAFF
TGTGCCAGCAGCTTGAGAGGTGACAGTGAAGCTTTCTTT
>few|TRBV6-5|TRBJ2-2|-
CASNLQANTGELFF
TGTGCCAGCAATCTACAGGCGAACACCGGGGAGCTGTTTTTT
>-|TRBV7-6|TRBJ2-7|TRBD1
CASSLGQGSAQYF
TGTGCCAGCAGCTTAGGACAGGGTAGTGCGCAGTACTTC
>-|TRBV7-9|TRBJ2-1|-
CASSPRGSSYNEQFF
TGTGCCAGCAGTCCGCGGGGAAGCTCCTACAATGAGCAGTTCTTC
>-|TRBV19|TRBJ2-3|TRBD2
CASSLRGGDTQYF
TGTGCCAGTAGTCTGCGGGGAGGGGATACGCAGTATTTT
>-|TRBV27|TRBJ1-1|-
CASSPRGMNTEAFF
TGTGCCAGCAGTCCGAGGGGAATGAACACTGAAGCTTTCTTT
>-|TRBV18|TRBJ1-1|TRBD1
CASSQQGGVKEAFF
TGTGCCAGCTCACAACAGGGGGGGGTTAAGGAAGCTTTCTTT
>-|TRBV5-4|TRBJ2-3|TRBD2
CASSLSGGGRADTQYF
TGTGCCAGCAGCTTGTCGGGCGGGGGTCGGGCAGATACGCAGTATTTT
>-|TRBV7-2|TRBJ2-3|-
CASSPTGTSTDTQYF
TGTGCCAGCAGCCCAACAGGGACTAGCACAGATACGCAGTATTTT
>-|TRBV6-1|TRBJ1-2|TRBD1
CASSADRRVGYTF
TGTGCCAGCAGTGCGGACAGGAGAGTTGGCTACACCTTC
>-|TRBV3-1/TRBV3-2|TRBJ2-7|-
CASSLNLQGNSYEQYF
TGTGCCAGCAGCCTCAATCTCCAGGGGAATTCCTACGAGCAGTACTTC
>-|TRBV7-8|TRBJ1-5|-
CASSLIGINQPQHF
TGTGCCAGCAGCTTAATAGGGATCAATCAGCCCCAGCATTTT
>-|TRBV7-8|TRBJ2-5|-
CASSNWPRSRREETQYF
TGTGCCAGCAGCAATTGGCCCCGCTCGAGAAGAGAAGAGACCCAGTACTTC
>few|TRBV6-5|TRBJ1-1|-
CASSMGGFAEAFF
TGTGCCAGCAGTATGGGGGGTTTTGCTGAAGCTTTCTTT
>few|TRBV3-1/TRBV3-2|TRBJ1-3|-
CASSQGRLGDRVTIYF
TGTGCCAGCAGCCAAGGCCGTTTGGGTGATAGGGTCACCATATATTTT
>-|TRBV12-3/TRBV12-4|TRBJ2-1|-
CASGRSERTGQFF
TGTGCCAGCGGACGGTCGGAGCGGACCGGGCAGTTCTTC
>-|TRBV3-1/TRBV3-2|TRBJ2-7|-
CASSQPRDGVQYF
TGTGCCAGCAGCCAACCCCGGGACGGTGTGCAGTACTTC
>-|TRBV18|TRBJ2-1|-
CASSPPLRSYNEQFF
TGTGCCAGCTCACCACCTCTCAGATCCTACAATGAGCAGTTCTTC
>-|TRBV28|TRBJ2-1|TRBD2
CASSLLGGSFNEQFF
TGTGCCAGCAGTTTATTGGGGGGGAGCTTCAATGAGCAGTTCTTC
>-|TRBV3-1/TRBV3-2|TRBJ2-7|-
CASSQGTVGGEQYF
TGTGCCAGCAGCCAGGGTACCGTAGGGGGCGAGCAGTACTTC
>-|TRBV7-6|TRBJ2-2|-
CASSRRNTGELFF
TGTGCCAGCAGCCGCAGGAACACCGGGGAGCTGTTTTTT
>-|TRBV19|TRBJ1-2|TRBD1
CASKGQGFGYGYTF
TGTGCCAGTAAGGGACAGGGCTTCGGCTATGGCTACACCTTC
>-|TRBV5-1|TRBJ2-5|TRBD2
CASSGGTSGGLQETQYF
TGCGCCAGCAGCGGAGGGACTAGCGGGGGGTTACAAGAGACCCAGTACTTC
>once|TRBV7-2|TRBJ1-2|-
CASSLVRDYGYTF
TGTGCCAGCAGCTTAGTCAGGGACTATGGCTACACCTTC
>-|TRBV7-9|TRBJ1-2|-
CASSAGAAAYTF
TGTGCCAGCAGCGCCGGGGCGGCGGCCTACACCTTC
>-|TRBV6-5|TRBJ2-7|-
CASSFDPSYEQYF
TGTGCCAGCAGCTTCGACCCGTCCTACGAGCAGTACTTC
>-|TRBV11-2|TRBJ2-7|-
CASSPGAPQAFEQYF
TGTGCCAGCAGCCCAGGAGCCCCTCAGGCCTTCGAGCAGTACTTC
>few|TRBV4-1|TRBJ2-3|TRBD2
CASSQWTIAGGVDTQYF
TGCGCCAGCAGCCAATGGACGATAGCGGGGGGTGTAGATACGCAGTATTTT
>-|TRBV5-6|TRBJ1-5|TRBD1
CASSPGQGTAQPQHF
TGTGCCAGCAGCCCTGGACAGGGGACAGCTCAGCCCCAGCATTTT
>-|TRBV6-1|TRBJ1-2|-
CASSEIRVNGYTF
TGTGCCAGCAGTGAAATACGAGTAAATGGCTACACCTTC
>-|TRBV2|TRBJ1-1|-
CASNSHPGNTEAFF
TGTGCCAGCAACTCTCACCCAGGGAACACTGAAGCTTTCTTT
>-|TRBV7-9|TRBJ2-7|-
CASSFLGHTYEQYF
TGTGCCAGCAGCTTCTTGGGACATACCTACGAGCAGTACTTC
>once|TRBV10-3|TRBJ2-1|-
CAISESSLDEQFF
TGTGCCATCAGTGAGTCGAGTCTTGATGAGCAGTTCTTC
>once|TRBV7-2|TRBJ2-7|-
CASSIDYEQYF
TGTGCCAGCAGCATCGACTACGAGCAGTACTTC
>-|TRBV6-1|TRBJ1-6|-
CASSEAWTNSPLHF
TGTGCCAGCAGTGAAGCGTGGACTAATTCACCCCTCCACTTT
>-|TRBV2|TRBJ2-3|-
CASSEAGSRTDTQYF
TGTGCCAGCAGTGAAGCGGGCAGTCGCACAGATACGCAGTATTTT
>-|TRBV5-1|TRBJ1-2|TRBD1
CASSPNRDRNGYTF
TGCGCCAGCAGCCCAAACCGGGACAGAAATGGCTACACCTTC
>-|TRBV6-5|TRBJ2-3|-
CASPGGPLTDTQYF
TGTGCCAGCCCGGGGGGCCCGTTGACAGATACGCAGTATTTT
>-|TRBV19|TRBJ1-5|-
CASSNDAGTPSQPQHF
TGTGCCAGTAGTAATGACGCGGGGACCCCAAGTCAGCCCCAGCATTTT
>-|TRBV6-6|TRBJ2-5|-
CASTGPRGETQYF
TGTGCCAGCACGGGGCCAAGGGGGGAGACCCAGTACTTC